Below, 26 T cell receptor beta chains from the same sample are listed, as sequenced in a study of T cell repertoires in cytomegalovirus infection. TCRdb independently ran MiXCR on the reads; one entry per CDR3 protein. The table includes roughly 320,000 distinct CDR3 sequences, around 9.5% detected once. Sequenced input: PBMCs. These receptors all come from a human donor in good health (CMV status not recorded). Some clones in this sample may be carry-over from other donors' samples.

The rearrangement links TRBV7-2 to TRBJ2-5; D is ambiguous. Germline CDR1 and CDR2: SGHTA and FQGNSA. The CDR3 loop spans 14 amino acids. V gave up 1 base and J gave up 3 bases, with 9 bases separating them. The CDR3 region has the DNA TGTGCCAGCAGCTTAGTCCCACGGAAAGAGACCCAGTACTTC. Translation gives CASSLVPRKETQYF.

This clonotype was detected only a few times. The chain combines TRBV7-2 with TRBJ1-6, with unresolved D. The germline gives CDR1 SGHTA, CDR2 FQGNSA. Trimming took 5 bases from V and 5 from J, leaving 10 bases between them. The CDR3 is 14 residues long. The CDR3 spells CASSPGSDNSPLHF. The CDR3 nucleotides read TGTGCCAGCAGCCCAGGCAGCGATAATTCACCCCTCCACTTT. The full variable domain, rest sourced from reference TRBV7-2 and TRBJ1-6, is GAGVSQSPSNKVTEKGKDVELRCDPISGHTALYWYRQSLGQGLEFLIYFQGNSAPDKSGLPSDRFSAERTGGSVSTLTIQRTQQEDSAVYLCASSPGSDNSPLHFGNGTRLTVT.

This clonotype was counted only a few times. V usage is TRBV9 and J usage is TRBJ1-6; no reliable D call. CDR1 is SGDLS and CDR2 is YYNGEE in the germline V gene. V gave up 0 bases and J gave up 5 bases, with 6 bases separating them. The CDR3 runs 14 residues. The chain's CDR3 is CASSVEYNNSPLHF. CDR3 coding DNA: TGTGCCAGCAGCGTAGAATATAATAATTCACCCCTCCACTTT.

Many counts were recorded for this clonotype. The chain links TRBV7-2 to TRBJ2-4; no clear D. Trimming removed 2 bases at V and 0 bases at J, with 8 bases between. The CDR3 extends over 15 amino acids. Germline V gene sequence: CDR1 SGHTA, CDR2 FQGNSA. The CDR3 is CASSLTALAKNIQYF. The CDR3 DNA is TGTGCCAGCAGCTTAACTGCCTTAGCCAAAAACATTCAGTACTTC.

This clonotype was counted at least ten times. The V call is TRBV7-3, the J call TRBJ2-1; tentatively, D is TRBD2 (7 bases). The CDR3 is 17 amino acids. V was cut by 2 bases and J by 0 bases, with 14 bases left in between. Germline loops: CDR1 SGHTA, CDR2 FQGTGA. CDR3 sequence reads: CASSLGGAEGSYNEQFF. The CDR3, as DNA: TGTGCCAGCAGCTTAGGGGGGGCCGAGGGCTCCTACAATGAGCAGTTCTTC.

Ten or more counts support this clonotype. J is TRBJ1-5 and V is TRBV28; 8 bases agree with TRBD1. The CDR3 totals 15 residues. Trimming removed 6 bases from V and 1 base from J; junction bases left unmatched: 5. The V gene's germline CDR1 is MDHEN and CDR2 SYDVKM. The CDR3 DNA sequence: TGTGCCAGCAGGCCAACAGGGGGAAGCAATCAGCCCCAGCATTTT. Translation: CASRPTGGSNQPQHF.

This clonotype was detected a few times. The chain joins TRBV20-1 to TRBJ2-7; D perhaps matches TRBD1 (5 bases). CDR1 and CDR2 (germline): DFQATT, SNEGSKA (reference sequence). V dropped 0 bases and J dropped 6 bases, with 18 bases sitting between them. The CDR3 spans 15 residues. CDR3 amino acids: CSARDHGRAKAEQYF. DNA for the CDR3: TGCAGTGCTAGAGATCACGGCAGGGCTAAGGCCGAGCAGTACTTC.

This clonotype was detected many times. The chain is built from TRBV7-2 and TRBJ1-2; D unclear. The germline V gene has CDR1 SGHTA and CDR2 FQGNSA. This CDR3 is built from 13 residues. V lost 0 bases and J lost 8, with 10 bases in between. CDR3 loop: CASSLASSTGYTF. The CDR3 region has the DNA TGTGCCAGCAGCTTAGCGTCGAGTACGGGCTACACCTTC.

This chain connects TRBV7-2 to TRBJ2-7; D remains unclear. CDR1 SGHTA and CDR2 FQGNSA come from the germline V gene. Deletions cut 5 bases from V and 9 bases from J, with 23 bases between. The CDR3 has 15 amino acids. In DNA form, the CDR3 reads TGTGCCAGCAGCCCACGGAGACTTTCCCCATGGGGGCAGTACTTC. Encoded protein: CASSPRRLSPWGQYF. The variable domain in full, with the rest retrieved from reference TRBV7-2 and TRBJ2-7, is GAGVSQSPSNKVTEKGKDVELRCDPISGHTALYWYRQSLGQGLEFLIYFQGNSAPDKSGLPSDRFSAERTGGSVSTLTIQRTQQEDSAVYLCASSPRRLSPWGQYFGPGTRLTVT.

Ten or more counts support this clonotype. V and J are TRBV15 and TRBJ2-6; 9 bases match TRBD1. With 4 bases clipped from V and 4 bases from J, the junction kept 5 bases outside the gene matches. The CDR3 extends over 16 amino acids. Germline CDR1 and CDR2: LNHNV and YYDKDF (reference sequence). The CDR3 sequence: CATSKGTGMGANVLTF. CDR3 nucleotide sequence: TGTGCCACCAGCAAAGGGACAGGGATGGGGGCCAACGTCCTGACTTTC. Full variable domain (missing parts from reference TRBV15 and TRBJ2-6): DAMVIQNPRYQVTQFGKPVTLSCSQTLNHNVMYWYQQKSSQAPKLLFHYYDKDFNNEADTPDNFQSRRPNTSFCFLDIRSPGLGDTAMYLCATSKGTGMGANVLTFGAGSRLTVL.

At least ten counts were recorded for this clonotype. The rearrangement links TRBV7-6 to TRBJ2-3; 8 positions match TRBD2. The CDR3 spans 15 residues. Unmatched junction bases numbered 6, after V lost 5 bases and J lost 2 bases. Germline CDR1 is SGHVS and CDR2 is FNYEAQ. CDR3 loop: CASSLGRAITDTQYF. CDR3 DNA: TGTGCCAGCAGCCTCGGGAGGGCGATCACAGATACGCAGTATTTT.

The rearrangement uses TRBV20-1 and TRBJ2-7; unclear D gene. Trimming took 4 bases from V and 4 from J, leaving 11 bases between them. CDR1 is DFQATT and CDR2 is SNEGSKA in the germline V gene (reference sequence). The CDR3 runs 12 residues. CDR3 sequence reads: CSAKIYGYEQYF. In DNA form, the CDR3 reads TGCAGTGCTAAGATTTATGGGTACGAGCAGTACTTC.

This clonotype was recorded a few times. This chain uses TRBV5-1 with TRBJ1-2; TRBD1 might be the D (5 bases). This CDR3 comprises 14 residues. Germline values: CDR1 SGHRS, CDR2 YFSETQ. V was clipped by 0 bases and J by 1 base, with 7 bases between them. The CDR3 DNA is TGCGCCAGCAGCTTGGCAGGGAATAACTATGGCTACACCTTC. This sequence encodes CASSLAGNNYGYTF.

This clonotype has at least ten counts. The chain employs TRBV7-6 and TRBJ2-2; D perhaps matches TRBD2 (5 bases). CDR1 and CDR2 (germline): SGHVS, FNYEAQ. The length of the CDR3 is 14 residues. The V and J ends lost 5 bases and 1 base respectively, with 8 bases between them. CDR3: CASSPAVNTGELFF. CDR3 coding DNA: TGTGCCAGCAGCCCAGCGGTGAACACCGGGGAGCTGTTTTTT.

This clonotype was counted a few times. The rearrangement uses TRBV2 and TRBJ1-2, with D possibly TRBD1 on 6 matching bases. CDR1 and CDR2 from the germline V gene are SNHLY and FYNNEI. Deletions cut 3 bases from V and 8 bases from J, with 19 bases between. There are 15 residues in the CDR3. The CDR3 protein is CASSEGTQGRRGYTF. As DNA, the CDR3 is TGTGCCAGCAGTGAGGGGACACAGGGACGACGGGGCTACACCTTC.

The V gene is TRBV7-2, the J gene TRBJ1-5; tentatively, D is TRBD1 (6 bases). This CDR3 has 14 residues. The germline V gene encodes CDR1 SGHTA and CDR2 FQGNSA. V was pared by 6 bases and J by 5 bases, with 14 bases between. The CDR3, as DNA: TGTGCCAGCAGTCCGAACAGGGTCTATCAGCCCCAGCATTTT. Protein product: CASSPNRVYQPQHF.

In this sample, this clonotype turned up many times. The V call is TRBV12-3 or TRBV12-4, the J call TRBJ2-3, with no clear D. The CDR3 loop spans 14 amino acids. Trimming stripped 2 bases from V and 1 base from J, with 7 bases between. Here the CDR3 DNA reads TGTGCCAGCAGTTTACGGTTAGGCACAGATACGCAGTATTTT. Its translation is CASSLRLGTDTQYF.

Concerning this clonotype itself: A much bigger clone sits one base away, suggesting this may be a read error. The genes are TRBV12-3 or TRBV12-4 and TRBJ2-3; TRBD2 matches at 8 bases. The V and J ends lost 7 bases and 4 bases, in that order; junction bases with no gene match: 7. The CDR3 consists of 14 residues. The chain's CDR3 is CASNLAAGADTQYF. CDR3 sequence (DNA): TGTGCCAGCAACCTAGCAGCGGGAGCAGATACGCAGTATTTT.

This clonotype has ten or more counts. J is TRBJ2-6 and V is TRBV12-3 or TRBV12-4; a weak D match, TRBD1 (7 bases). V gave up 2 bases and J gave up 0 bases, with 14 bases separating them. The CDR3 consists of 18 residues. The CDR3 nucleotides read TGTGCCAGCAGTTTAAGGGCAGGGGGGAGCTCTGGGGCCAACGTCCTGACTTTC. This gives the protein CASSLRAGGSSGANVLTF.

This clonotype was found many times. The chain has TRBV7-2 and TRBJ1-1; D possibly corresponds to TRBD1 (5 bases). Trimming removed 5 bases from V and 1 base from J, with 17 bases in between. Germline V CDR1 and CDR2: SGHTA, FQGNSA. This CDR3 has 16 residues. CDR3 protein: CASSRGDPIKNTEAFF. DNA for the CDR3: TGTGCCAGCAGCCGCGGGGACCCTATTAAGAACACTGAAGCTTTCTTT.

This clonotype was counted many times. The rearrangement links TRBV7-9 to TRBJ2-3; D ambiguous. The CDR3 extends over 12 amino acids. In germline, CDR1 is SEHNR, CDR2 FQNEAQ (reference sequence). Trimming took 1 base from V and 4 from J, leaving 3 bases between them. In nucleotides, the CDR3 is TGTGCCAGCAGCTTAGATGCAGATACGCAGTATTTT. Amino acid sequence: CASSLDADTQYF.

The CDR3 coding sequence is TGTGCCAGCAGTCCTGACTGGCGGAACACAGATACGCAGTATTTT. It is translated as CASSPDWRNTDTQYF. This sequence joins TRBV28 and TRBJ2-3; D uncertain. CDR1 MDHEN and CDR2 SYDVKM come from the germline V gene. The CDR3 contains 15 residues. Trimming shortened V by 5 bases and J by 2 bases, and 14 bases separated the two germline ends. The complete variable domain, with remaining parts taken from reference TRBV28 and TRBJ2-3, reads DVKVTQSSRYLVKRTGEKVFLECVQDMDHENMFWYRQDPGLGLRLIYFSYDVKMKEKGDIPEGYSVSREKKERFSLILESASTNQTSMYLCASSPDWRNTDTQYFGPGTRLTVL.

This clonotype showed up just a few times. The V and J genes are TRBV28 and TRBJ2-3; D possibly matches TRBD1 or TRBD2 (5 bases each). The CDR3 totals 15 residues. With 4 bases removed from V and 8 bases from J, the gap between germline ends came to 19 bases. The germline CDR1 and CDR2 sequences are MDHEN and SYDVKM. In DNA form, the CDR3 reads TGTGCCAGCAGTTCTCCCGGGACCTTGTATGGTACGCAGTATTTT. This sequence encodes CASSSPGTLYGTQYF.

The V gene is TRBV7-2, the J gene TRBJ2-4; 8 positions agree with TRBD2. This CDR3 is 14 amino acids long. Germline CDR1 reads SGHTA; CDR2 reads FQGNSA. The ends lost 7 bases at V and 8 bases at J; junction bases unmatched: 10. The CDR3 sequence: CASIFGGGGDIQYF. CDR3 in DNA: TGTGCCAGCATTTTCGGGGGGGGGGGGGACATTCAGTACTTC.

This clonotype was observed many times. CDR3 nucleotides: TGTGCCAGCAGCCATCACCTCGGACTAGCGGGAGGAGAGACCCAGTACTTC. It yields the protein CASSHHLGLAGGETQYF. This rearrangement joins TRBV11-3 to TRBJ2-5, with 14 bases fitting TRBD2. The CDR3 is 17 residues long. Germline values: CDR1 SGHNT, CDR2 YENEEA. V lost 5 bases and J lost 4; bases outside the gene matches: 9.

This clonotype was counted at least ten times. This sequence joins TRBV7-3 and TRBJ1-1; weak D call: TRBD1 (5 bases). Per the germline V gene, CDR1 is SGHTA and CDR2 is FQGTGA. Trimming took 0 bases from V and 11 from J, leaving 10 bases between them. The CDR3 has 12 residues. DNA of the CDR3: TGTGCCAGCAGCTTAACAGGGGTAATTGCTTTCTTT. Translation: CASSLTGVIAFF.